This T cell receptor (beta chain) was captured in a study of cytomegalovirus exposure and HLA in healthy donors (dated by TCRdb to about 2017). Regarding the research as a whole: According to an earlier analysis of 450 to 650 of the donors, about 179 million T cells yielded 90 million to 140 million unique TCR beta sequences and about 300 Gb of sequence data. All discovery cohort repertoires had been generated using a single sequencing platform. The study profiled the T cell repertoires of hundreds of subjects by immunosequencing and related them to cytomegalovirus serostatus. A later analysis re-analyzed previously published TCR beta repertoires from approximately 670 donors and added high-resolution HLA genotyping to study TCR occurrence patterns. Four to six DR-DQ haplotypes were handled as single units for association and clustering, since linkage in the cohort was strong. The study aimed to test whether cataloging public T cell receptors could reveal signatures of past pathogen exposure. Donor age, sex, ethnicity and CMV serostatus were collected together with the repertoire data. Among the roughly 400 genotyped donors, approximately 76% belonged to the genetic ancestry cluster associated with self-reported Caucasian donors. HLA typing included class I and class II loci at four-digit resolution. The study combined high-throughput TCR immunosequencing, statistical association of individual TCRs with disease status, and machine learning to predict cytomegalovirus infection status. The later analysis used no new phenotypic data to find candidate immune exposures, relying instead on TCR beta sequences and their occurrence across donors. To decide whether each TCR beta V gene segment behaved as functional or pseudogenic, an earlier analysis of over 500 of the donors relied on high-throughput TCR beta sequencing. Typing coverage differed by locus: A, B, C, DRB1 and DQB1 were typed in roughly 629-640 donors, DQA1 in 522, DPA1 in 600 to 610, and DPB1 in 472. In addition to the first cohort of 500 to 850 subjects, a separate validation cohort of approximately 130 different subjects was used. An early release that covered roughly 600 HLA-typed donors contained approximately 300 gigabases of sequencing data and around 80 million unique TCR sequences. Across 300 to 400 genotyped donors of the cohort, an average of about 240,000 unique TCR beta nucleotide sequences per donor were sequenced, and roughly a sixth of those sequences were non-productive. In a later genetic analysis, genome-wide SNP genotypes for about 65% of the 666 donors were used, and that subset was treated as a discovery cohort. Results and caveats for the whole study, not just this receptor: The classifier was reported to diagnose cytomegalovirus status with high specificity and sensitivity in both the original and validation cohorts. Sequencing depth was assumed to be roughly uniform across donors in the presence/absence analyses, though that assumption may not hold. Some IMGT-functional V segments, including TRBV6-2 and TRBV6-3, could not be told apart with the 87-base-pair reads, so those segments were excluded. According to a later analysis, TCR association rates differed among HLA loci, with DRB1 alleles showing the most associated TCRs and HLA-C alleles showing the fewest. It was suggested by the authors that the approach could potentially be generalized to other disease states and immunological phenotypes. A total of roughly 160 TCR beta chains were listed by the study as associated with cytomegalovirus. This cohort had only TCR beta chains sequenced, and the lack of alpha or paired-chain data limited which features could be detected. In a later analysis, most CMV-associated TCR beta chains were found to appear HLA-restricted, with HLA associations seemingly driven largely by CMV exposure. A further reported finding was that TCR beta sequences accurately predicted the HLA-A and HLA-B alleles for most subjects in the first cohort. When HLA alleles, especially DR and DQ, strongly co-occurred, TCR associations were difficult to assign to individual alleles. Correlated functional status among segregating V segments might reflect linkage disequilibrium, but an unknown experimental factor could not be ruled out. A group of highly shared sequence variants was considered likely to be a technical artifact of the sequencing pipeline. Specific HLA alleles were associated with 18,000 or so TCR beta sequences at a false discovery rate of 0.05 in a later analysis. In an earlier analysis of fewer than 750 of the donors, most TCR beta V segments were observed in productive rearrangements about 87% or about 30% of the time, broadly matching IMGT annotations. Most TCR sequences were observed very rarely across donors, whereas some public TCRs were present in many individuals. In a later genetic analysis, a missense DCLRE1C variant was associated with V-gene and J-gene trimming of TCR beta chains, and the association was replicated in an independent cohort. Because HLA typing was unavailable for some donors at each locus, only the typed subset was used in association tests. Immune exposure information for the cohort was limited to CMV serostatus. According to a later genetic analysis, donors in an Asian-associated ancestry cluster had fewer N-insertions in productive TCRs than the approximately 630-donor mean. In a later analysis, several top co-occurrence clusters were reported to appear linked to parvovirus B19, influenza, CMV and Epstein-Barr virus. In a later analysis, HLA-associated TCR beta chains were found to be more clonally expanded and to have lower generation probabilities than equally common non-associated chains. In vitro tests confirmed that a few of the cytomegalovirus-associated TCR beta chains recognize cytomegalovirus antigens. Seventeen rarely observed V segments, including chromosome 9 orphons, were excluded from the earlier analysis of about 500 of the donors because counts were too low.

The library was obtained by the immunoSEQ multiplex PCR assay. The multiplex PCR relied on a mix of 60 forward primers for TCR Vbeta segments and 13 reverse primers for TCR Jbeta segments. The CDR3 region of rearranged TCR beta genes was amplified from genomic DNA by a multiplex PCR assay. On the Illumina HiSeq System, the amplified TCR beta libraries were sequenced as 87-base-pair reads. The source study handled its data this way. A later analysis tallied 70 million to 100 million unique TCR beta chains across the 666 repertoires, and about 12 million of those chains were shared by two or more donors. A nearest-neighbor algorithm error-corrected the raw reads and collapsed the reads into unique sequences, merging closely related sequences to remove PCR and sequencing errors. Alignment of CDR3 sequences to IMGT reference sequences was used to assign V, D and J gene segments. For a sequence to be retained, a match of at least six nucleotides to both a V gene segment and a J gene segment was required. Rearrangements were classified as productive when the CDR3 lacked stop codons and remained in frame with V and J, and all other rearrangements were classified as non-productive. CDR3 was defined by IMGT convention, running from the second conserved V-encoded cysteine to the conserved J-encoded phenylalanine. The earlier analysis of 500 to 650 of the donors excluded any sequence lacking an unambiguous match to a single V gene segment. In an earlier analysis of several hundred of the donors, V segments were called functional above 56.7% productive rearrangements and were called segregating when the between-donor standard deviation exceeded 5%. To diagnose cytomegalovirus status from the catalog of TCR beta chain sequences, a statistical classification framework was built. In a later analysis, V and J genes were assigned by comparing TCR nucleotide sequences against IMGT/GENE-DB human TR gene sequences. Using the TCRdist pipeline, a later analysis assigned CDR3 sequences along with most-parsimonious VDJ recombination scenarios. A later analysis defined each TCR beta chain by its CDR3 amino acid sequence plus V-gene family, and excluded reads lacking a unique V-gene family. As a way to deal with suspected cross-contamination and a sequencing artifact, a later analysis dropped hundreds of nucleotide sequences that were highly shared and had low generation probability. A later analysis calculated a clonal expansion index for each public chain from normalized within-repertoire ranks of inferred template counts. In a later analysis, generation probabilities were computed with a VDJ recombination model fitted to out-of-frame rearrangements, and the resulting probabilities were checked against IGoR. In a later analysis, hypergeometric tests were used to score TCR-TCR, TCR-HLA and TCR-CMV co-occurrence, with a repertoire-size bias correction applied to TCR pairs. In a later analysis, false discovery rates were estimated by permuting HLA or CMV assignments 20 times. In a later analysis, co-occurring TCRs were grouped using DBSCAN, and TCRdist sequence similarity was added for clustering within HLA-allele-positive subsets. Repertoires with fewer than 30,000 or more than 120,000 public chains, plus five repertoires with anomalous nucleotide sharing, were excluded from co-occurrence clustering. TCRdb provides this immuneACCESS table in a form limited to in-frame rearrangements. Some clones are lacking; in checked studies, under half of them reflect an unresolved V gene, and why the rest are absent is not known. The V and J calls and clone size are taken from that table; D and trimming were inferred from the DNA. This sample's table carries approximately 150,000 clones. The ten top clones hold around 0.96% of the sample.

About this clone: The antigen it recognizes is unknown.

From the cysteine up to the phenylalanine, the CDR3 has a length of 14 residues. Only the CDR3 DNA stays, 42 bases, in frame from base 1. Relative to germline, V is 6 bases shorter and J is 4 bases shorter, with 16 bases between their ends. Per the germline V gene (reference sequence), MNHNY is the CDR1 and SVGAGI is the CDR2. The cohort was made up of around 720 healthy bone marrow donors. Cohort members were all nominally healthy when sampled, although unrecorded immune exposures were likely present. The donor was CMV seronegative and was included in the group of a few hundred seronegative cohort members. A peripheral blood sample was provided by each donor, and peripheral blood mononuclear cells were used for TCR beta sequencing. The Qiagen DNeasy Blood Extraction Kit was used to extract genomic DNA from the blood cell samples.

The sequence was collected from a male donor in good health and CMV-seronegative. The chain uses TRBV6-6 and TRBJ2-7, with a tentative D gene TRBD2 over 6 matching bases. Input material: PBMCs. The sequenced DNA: TGTGCCAGCAGCCCCGGTGGGGGGTTATACGAGCAGTACTTC. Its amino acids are CASSPGGGLYEQYF.